The 20 T cell receptor beta chains presented below share a single source sample, sequenced in a study of naive and memory T cell subsets. These TCRs are of unknown antigen specificity. An equimolar mix of two oligonucleotides served as the beta constant-region primer for TRBC1 and TRBC2. Nested alpha and beta constant-region primers with the SP2 primer drove four PCR rounds on ligated cDNA. Via MiXCR, TCRdb re-called the UMI-ligation and nested PCR reads, giving one row per CDR3 protein. Of 98,000 or so distinct CDR3 sequences in the sample, approximately 11% are singletons; the top ten hold just over 0.13%. Study outcomes and limitations: A few larger clonotypes appeared in naive repertoires, especially CD8, possibly memory cells re-expressing CD45RA.

Sequencing was done on a sample of naive CD4+ T cells from blood. These receptors came from a human donor in good health.

This chain uses TRBV7-9 with TRBJ1-1; D remains unclear. V dropped 7 bases and J dropped 6 bases, with 15 bases sitting between them. CDR1 SEHNR and CDR2 FQNEAQ come from the germline V gene (reference sequence). This CDR3 contains 13 residues. The CDR3 loop reads CASTPLSDPEAFF. DNA of the CDR3: TGTGCCAGCACACCCCTAAGTGATCCTGAAGCTTTCTTT.

This clonotype was picked up a small number of times. The V gene is TRBV20-1, the J gene TRBJ2-3, with D perhaps assigned TRBD1 or TRBD2 (5 bases each). Trimming took off 6 bases at V and 4 bases at J, with 17 bases between the two ends. The germline V gene has CDR1 DFQATT and CDR2 SNEGSKA (reference sequence). There are 14 residues in the CDR3. CDR3 sequence (DNA): TGCAGTGCCTTCGGGACGGATAAGGCAGATACGCAGTATTTT. It yields the protein CSAFGTDKADTQYF.

This clonotype has at least ten counts. The CDR3 is CASSLSRGGADEQYF. CDR3 bases: TGTGCCAGCAGCTTAAGTCGCGGGGGGGCAGACGAGCAGTACTTC. J is TRBJ2-7 and V is TRBV7-2, with 9 bases matching TRBD2. In germline, CDR1 is SGHTA, CDR2 FQGNSA. This CDR3 comprises 15 residues. V shed 2 bases and J 5 bases; nucleotides not matched to a gene: 7.

This clonotype was counted many times. The chain couples TRBV12-3 or TRBV12-4 to TRBJ1-4; 9 bases fit TRBD1. The CDR3 is 15 residues long. Unmatched junction bases numbered 3, after V lost 4 bases and J lost 3 bases. The CDR3 reads CASSSRTGANEKLFF. In nucleotides, the CDR3 is TGTGCCAGCAGTTCCCGGACAGGGGCTAATGAAAAACTGTTTTTT.

The chain employs TRBV5-5 and TRBJ2-7; no clear D gene. This CDR3 region has 12 residues. V was cut by 5 bases and J by 4 bases, with 10 bases left in between. CDR1 and CDR2 from the germline V gene are SGHKS and YYEKEE (reference sequence). CDR3 region: CASSLFGYEQYF. DNA for the CDR3: TGTGCCAGCAGTCTGTTCGGATACGAGCAGTACTTC.

V gene TRBV6-2 or TRBV6-3 combines with J gene TRBJ1-5, with D perhaps TRBD1 (6 bases). The CDR3 runs 15 residues. Germline V gives CDR1 MNHEY, CDR2 SVGEGT. With 6 bases removed from V and 2 bases from J, the gap between germline ends came to 14 bases. In nucleotides, the CDR3 is TGTGCCAGCAGCCATACAGGGCTGGGCAATCAGCCCCAGCATTTT. This codes for CASSHTGLGNQPQHF.

This chain uses TRBV6-2 or TRBV6-3 with TRBJ1-5, with a weak D call TRBD1 (6 bases). Trimming stripped 5 bases from V and 5 bases from J, with 19 bases between. Germline V lookup: CDR1 MNHEY, CDR2 SVGEGT. This CDR3 is built from 16 residues. CDR3 DNA: TGTGCCAGCAGTACGGGGGGGCAGGGGCAAGATCAGCCCCAGCATTTT. Residues: CASSTGGQGQDQPQHF.

The table lists this clonotype with a few counts. V usage is TRBV7-2 and J usage is TRBJ2-3; D is tentatively TRBD1 or TRBD2 (6 bases each). The CDR3 is 15 residues long. Trimming took off 6 bases at V and 0 bases at J, with 13 bases between the two ends. Germline V CDR1 and CDR2: SGHTA, FQGNSA. The CDR3 loop is CASSFSGASTDTQYF. DNA for the CDR3: TGTGCCAGCAGTTTTTCGGGGGCTAGCACAGATACGCAGTATTTT. The full variable domain, its missing parts supplied by reference TRBV7-2 and TRBJ2-3, is GAGVSQSPSNKVTEKGKDVELRCDPISGHTALYWYRQSLGQGLEFLIYFQGNSAPDKSGLPSDRFSAERTGGSVSTLTIQRTQQEDSAVYLCASSFSGASTDTQYFGPGTRLTVL.

The chain joins TRBV29-1 to TRBJ2-1, with 9 bases lining up with TRBD2. In germline, CDR1 is SQVTM, CDR2 ANQGSEA. The V gene end was trimmed by 0 bases and the J gene end by 9 bases; junction bases not matched to a gene: 9. CDR3 length: 15 residues. DNA for the CDR3: TGCAGCGTTGAAGAGCTGGCTAGCGGGGCTCGTGAGCAGTTCTTC. The encoded protein is CSVEELASGAREQFF.

This clonotype was found many times. The genes are TRBV18 and TRBJ2-3; D remains ambiguous. Trimming pared 3 bases from V and 6 bases from J, leaving 4 bases between. From germline, CDR1 is KGHSH and CDR2 LQKENI. The CDR3 covers 11 residues. CDR3 residues: CASSPLDTQYF. In DNA, the CDR3 is TGTGCCAGCTCACCGTTGGATACGCAGTATTTT.

The J gene is TRBJ2-7, the V gene TRBV28; 7 positions match TRBD2. J lost 4 bases, V lost 6 bases, and 3 bases had no gene match. Germline loops: CDR1 MDHEN, CDR2 SYDVKM. This CDR3 contains 12 residues. DNA for the CDR3: TGTGCCAGCAGAGGGAGGGTGTACGAGCAGTACTTC. Encoded protein: CASRGRVYEQYF.

This clonotype was recorded a few times. The chain carries TRBV29-1 and TRBJ1-2; 9 bases agree with TRBD1. V dropped 1 base and J dropped 3; count of bases not matched to a gene: 15. The germline CDR1 and CDR2 sequences are SQVTM and ANQGSEA. The CDR3 is made up of 18 amino acids. CDR3 in amino acids: CSVEGWDRDRDFDYGYTF. In nucleotides, the CDR3 is TGCAGCGTTGAAGGGTGGGACCGGGACAGGGACTTTGACTATGGCTACACCTTC.

The genes are TRBV11-2 and TRBJ2-1, with D unresolved. The germline gives CDR1 SGHAT, CDR2 FQNNGV. Trimming removed 3 bases from V and 9 bases from J, with 6 bases in between. The CDR3 runs 11 residues. CDR3 DNA sequence: TGTGCCAGCAGCTTTAGGCGTGAGCAGTTCTTC. Its translation: CASSFRREQFF.

The chain employs TRBV20-1 and TRBJ2-3; TRBD2 agrees at 10 bases. The CDR3 extends over 15 amino acids. Trimming cost V 1 base and J 4 bases; bases outside gene matches: 5. Looked up from germline, CDR1 is DFQATT and CDR2 is SNEGSKA (reference sequence). The CDR3 DNA follows: TGCAGTGCTAGAGTATTAGCGGGGGGCCCAGATACGCAGTATTTT. Translating gives CSARVLAGGPDTQYF.

This clonotype has ten or more counts. The gene calls are TRBV11-3 and TRBJ2-1; 8 nucleotides align to TRBD2. Germline loops: CDR1 SGHNT, CDR2 YENEEA. This CDR3 spans 18 amino acids. Trimming cost V 0 bases and J 0 bases; bases outside gene matches: 7. In DNA, the CDR3 is TGTGCCAGCAGCTTAGAGGGCCCCGGGACTAGCTCCTACAATGAGCAGTTCTTC. Its translation is CASSLEGPGTSSYNEQFF.

J is TRBJ2-2 and V is TRBV10-3; no reliable D call. Trimming took off 3 bases at V and 1 base at J, with 6 bases between the two ends. The CDR3 runs to 14 residues. Germline V CDR1 and CDR2: ENHRY, SYGVKD. The CDR3, as DNA: TGTGCCATCAGTGACAACTTGAACACCGGGGAGCTGTTTTTT. Translated, it gives CAISDNLNTGELFF.

The chain recombines TRBV5-6 with TRBJ2-1, with D perhaps TRBD2 (7 bases). The CDR3 loop spans 17 amino acids. Germline CDR1 is SGHDT and CDR2 is YYEEEE. The V gene lost 4 bases and the J gene lost 9 bases, with 26 bases spanning the gap. CDR3 in amino acids: CASSLKGGDPNGAEQFF. CDR3 sequence (DNA): TGTGCCAGCAGCCTAAAAGGGGGGGATCCCAACGGGGCTGAGCAGTTCTTC.

J is TRBJ2-3 and V is TRBV7-2; D is possibly TRBD2 (5 bases). The CDR3 loop spans 15 amino acids. V lost 1 base and J lost 5, with 13 bases in between. In germline, CDR1 is SGHTA, CDR2 FQGNSA. CDR3 sequence reads: CASSLEPSAGDTQYF. The CDR3, as DNA: TGTGCCAGCAGCTTAGAACCGTCGGCGGGAGATACGCAGTATTTT. The full variable domain, rest sourced from reference TRBV7-2 and TRBJ2-3, is GAGVSQSPSNKVTEKGKDVELRCDPISGHTALYWYRQSLGQGLEFLIYFQGNSAPDKSGLPSDRFSAERTGGSVSTLTIQRTQQEDSAVYLCASSLEPSAGDTQYFGPGTRLTVL.

The rearrangement links TRBV10-3 to TRBJ2-7; TRBD2 aligns across 12 bases. Trimming at V came to 6 bases and at J to 3 bases, leaving 3 bases not matched to a gene. Germline lookup yields CDR1 ENHRY and CDR2 SYGVKD. The CDR3 is 14 residues long. DNA of the CDR3: TGTGCCATCAGCAGGACTAGCGGGGTCTACGAGCAGTACTTC. The encoded protein is CAISRTSGVYEQYF.

This clonotype was recorded many times. The chain uses TRBV6-2 or TRBV6-3 and TRBJ2-7; possibly TRBD2 for D (6 bases). Germline V CDR1 and CDR2: MNHEY, SVGEGT. This CDR3 is built from 12 residues. V dropped 8 bases and J dropped 0 bases, with 8 bases sitting between them. In DNA form, the CDR3 reads TGTGCCAGCGGGAGGAGCTCCTACGAGCAGTACTTC. Translated: CASGRSSYEQYF.